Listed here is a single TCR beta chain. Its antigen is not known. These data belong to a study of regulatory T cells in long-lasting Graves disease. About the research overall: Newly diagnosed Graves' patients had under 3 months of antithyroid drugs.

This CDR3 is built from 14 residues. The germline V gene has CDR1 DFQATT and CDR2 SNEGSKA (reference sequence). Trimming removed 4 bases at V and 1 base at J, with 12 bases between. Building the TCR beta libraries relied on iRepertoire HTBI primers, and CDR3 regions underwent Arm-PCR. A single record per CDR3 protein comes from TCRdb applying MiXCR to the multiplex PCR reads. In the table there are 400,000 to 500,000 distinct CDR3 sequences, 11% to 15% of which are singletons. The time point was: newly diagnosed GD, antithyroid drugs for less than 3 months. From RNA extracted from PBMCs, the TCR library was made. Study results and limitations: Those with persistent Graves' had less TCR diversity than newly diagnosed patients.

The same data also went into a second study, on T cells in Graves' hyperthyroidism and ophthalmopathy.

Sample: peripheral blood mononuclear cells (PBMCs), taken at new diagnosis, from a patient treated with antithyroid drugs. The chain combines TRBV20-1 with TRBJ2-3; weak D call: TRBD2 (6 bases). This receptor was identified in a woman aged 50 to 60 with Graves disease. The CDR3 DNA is TGCAGTGCTAAGAGGAGGGAGGGCACAGATACGCAGTATTTT. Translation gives CSAKRREGTDTQYF.